A selection of T cell receptor beta chains follows, all from one sample in a study of PD-L1 blockade in urothelial cancer. Generated by immunoSEQ multiplex PCR, the TCRdb table keeps only in-frame clones and is missing some. The data hold about 120,000 clones, with 80% to 90% observed a single time. The sample consisted of PBMCs, taken around atezolizumab (anti-PD-L1) treatment. These receptors were taken from a man aged 60-69 years with urothelial cancer. Both conserved end residues are part of each CDR3. The order of the fields is clone size, CDR3 length, D gene, J gene, V gene, CDR3 protein, CDR3 DNA. The D gene is left open where the match is weak. Some rows have no size entry. The others give once, few or many, or a class for an expanded clone.

>.|16|TRBD1|TRBJ2-1|TRBV7-3
CASSLVPGQSYNEQFF
TGTGCCAGCAGCTTGGTCCCGGGACAGAGCTACAATGAGCAGTTCTTC
>.|16|TRBD2|TRBJ2-3|TRBV4-1
CASSQSGGGYTDTQYF
TGCGCCAGCAGCCAAAGCGGGGGGGGTTACACAGATACGCAGTATTTT
>.|14|.|TRBJ2-2|TRBV28
CASRPGGRTGELFF
TGTGCCAGCAGGCCGGGGGGCCGAACCGGGGAGCTGTTTTTT
>.|15|.|TRBJ1-3|TRBV7-9
CASSLLTVRGNTIYF
TGTGCCAGCAGCTTATTGACAGTGCGGGGAAACACCATATATTTT
>.|15|.|TRBJ1-3|TRBV6-1
CASSKGGTSTDTIYF
TGTGCCAGCAGCAAAGGGGGTACGAGTACCGACACCATATATTTT
>.|13|.|TRBJ1-2|TRBV30
CAWDGQGFYGYTF
TGTGCCTGGGATGGCCAGGGGTTTTATGGCTACACCTTC
>.|15|TRBD1|TRBJ2-1|TRBV9
CASSPRDRYRNEQFF
TGTGCCAGCAGCCCTCGGGACAGATACCGCAATGAGCAGTTCTTC
>once|11|.|TRBJ1-1|TRBV6-6
CASSLQAQAFF
TGTGCCAGCAGTTTACAGGCTCAAGCTTTCTTT
>.|15|TRBD2|TRBJ2-7|TRBV27
CASSFTSGVSYEQYF
TGTGCCAGCAGTTTCACTAGCGGGGTCTCCTACGAGCAGTACTTC
>.|15|TRBD2|TRBJ2-1|TRBV5-6
CASSFIGTGGGEQFF
TGTGCCAGCAGCTTTATCGGGACGGGGGGAGGTGAGCAGTTCTTC
>many|18|TRBD2|TRBJ2-1|TRBV15
CATSRGQEGLGPYNEQFF
TGTGCCACCAGCAGAGGGCAGGAAGGACTAGGGCCCTACAATGAGCAGTTCTTC
>.|13|TRBD1|TRBJ1-3|TRBV6-1
CASSLQGQNTIYF
TGTGCCAGCAGTCTTCAGGGACAGAACACCATATATTTT
>.|14|.|TRBJ2-1|TRBV11-2
CASSISSSYNEQFF
TGTGCCAGCAGCATCTCTAGCTCCTACAATGAGCAGTTCTTC
>.|15|.|TRBJ2-7|TRBV5-8
CASSLVPGDVDEQYF
TGTGCCAGCAGCTTGGTTCCGGGGGATGTAGACGAGCAGTACTTC
>.|15|TRBD1|TRBJ2-7|TRBV9
CASSVTAGGSYEQYF
TGTGCCAGCAGCGTGACCGCAGGGGGCTCCTACGAGCAGTACTTC
>.|11|.|TRBJ1-2|TRBV10-1
CAPREDYGYTF
TGCGCCCCTCGAGAAGACTATGGCTACACCTTC
>.|14|TRBD1|TRBJ1-5|TRBV28
CASGDRVGNQPQHF
TGTGCCAGCGGCGACAGGGTTGGCAATCAGCCCCAGCATTTT
>.|12|TRBD1|TRBJ1-2|TRBV5-1
CASSIDRDGYTF
TGCGCCAGCAGCATAGACAGGGATGGCTACACCTTC
>.|13|.|TRBJ2-2|TRBV10-1
CASSASGTGELFF
TGCGCCAGCAGTGCGAGCGGGACCGGGGAGCTGTTTTTT
>.|15|.|TRBJ2-1|TRBV4-3
CASSQEGVGYNEQFF
TGCGCCAGCAGCCAAGAAGGGGTCGGATACAATGAGCAGTTCTTC
>.|14|.|TRBJ2-3|TRBV5-1
CASSLRGPTDTQYF
TGCGCCAGCAGCTTAAGAGGTCCCACAGATACGCAGTATTTT
>.|15|TRBD1|TRBJ1-4|TRBV28
CASSLPGQETEKLFF
TGTGCCAGCAGTTTACCCGGACAGGAAACAGAAAAACTGTTTTTT
>.|17|TRBD2|TRBJ2-6|TRBV7-2
CASSLGLGAPGANVLTF
TGTGCCAGCAGCCTGGGACTAGGAGCACCCGGGGCCAACGTCCTGACTTTC
>.|16|.|TRBJ2-3|TRBV4-3
CASSQGGLSKTDTQYF
TGCGCCAGCAGCCAAGGTGGACTCTCTAAAACAGATACGCAGTATTTT
>.|12|.|TRBJ1-2|TRBV18
CASSTDSYGYTF
TGTGCCAGCTCAACGGACAGCTATGGCTACACCTTC
>.|15|.|TRBJ1-2|TRBV11-2
CASSLVGGGFYGYTF
TGTGCCAGCAGCTTAGTAGGCGGGGGCTTCTATGGCTACACCTTC